These T cell receptor beta chains were read from a single sample in a study of blood T cell repertoires in COVID-19. Sequencing was performed with immunoSEQ multiplex PCR; in TCRdb, only in-frame clones are kept and a portion is missing. The profile shows over 150,000 clones, over 75% of them singletons. The specimen was peripheral blood. The receptor source for this set is a man between 50 and 59 years old with COVID-19, enrolled during active disease. Each CDR3 is given with its conserved first and last residue. D genes are given only for firm matches. Expanded clones get a size class; other rows say once, few or many, or leave the size out.

abundance	d_gene	v_gene	j_gene	CDR3nt	CDR3aa
-	TRBD1	TRBV7-9	TRBJ2-5	TGTGCCAGCAGCTGGGGGACAGGCTTACAAGAGACCCAGTACTTC	CASSWGTGLQETQYF
once	-	TRBV7-2	TRBJ2-5	TGTGCCAGCAGCTTAGTTGAGAGAGAGACCCAGTACTTC	CASSLVERETQYF
-	-	TRBV11-3	TRBJ2-3	TGTGCCAGCAAGGGTCACGGGGCAGATACGCAGTATTTT	CASKGHGADTQYF
-	TRBD2	TRBV29-1	TRBJ2-1	TGCAGCGTTAATAGCGGGGGAAGGGCCTACAATGAGCAGTTCTTC	CSVNSGGRAYNEQFF
-	TRBD1	TRBV9	TRBJ2-7	TGTGCCAGCAGCGTGAGGACAGGGACCCACGAGCAGTACTTC	CASSVRTGTHEQYF
-	TRBD2	TRBV14	TRBJ2-1	TGTGCCAGCAGCCCACGGAGGGTAGCGGGAGCGAGCAATGAGCAGTTCTTC	CASSPRRVAGASNEQFF
-	-	TRBV7-9	TRBJ2-1	TGTGCCAGCATCCCCCTGGGGCCGGCGAGCAATGAGCAGTTCTTC	CASIPLGPASNEQFF
-	-	TRBV4-3	TRBJ2-7	TGCGCCAGCAGCCTTGAATACAGGGTAGGTTCCTACGAGCAGTACTTC	CASSLEYRVGSYEQYF
-	-	TRBV9	TRBJ1-6	TGTGCCAGCAGCGTAGGGCAGGGAAGGGGGAATTCTAATTCACCCCTCCACTTT	CASSVGQGRGNSNSPLHF
-	-	TRBV6-5	TRBJ2-1	TGTGCCAGCAGTCCCCCCGGGAATGAGCAGTTCTTC	CASSPPGNEQFF
-	-	TRBV19	TRBJ2-7	TGTGCCAGTAGGCAGGGAAACGAGCAGTACTTC	CASRQGNEQYF
-	-	TRBV6-5	TRBJ1-1	TGTGCCAGCAGTCTCAGGGAATCGGTGAACACTGAAGCTTTCTTT	CASSLRESVNTEAFF
few	-	TRBV12-2	TRBJ2-6	TGTGCAAGTCGCTTACCGCCGGGCAGGGGGCAGGCCGGGGCCAACGTCCTGACTTTC	CASRLPPGRGQAGANVLTF
once	-	TRBV4-1	TRBJ1-2	TGCGCCAGCAGCCAAGCCCCTCCCCCGGACAGAGCTAACTATGGCTACACCTTC	CASSQAPPPDRANYGYTF
-	-	TRBV6-2/TRBV6-3	TRBJ2-7	TGTGCCAGCAGTTACCCTTCCTACGAGCAGTACTTC	CASSYPSYEQYF
once	-	TRBV4-1	TRBJ1-2	TGCGCCAGCAGCCAAGACACAATCCTCCCTGGCTACACCTTC	CASSQDTILPGYTF
-	TRBD2	TRBV7-2	TRBJ2-7	TGTGCCAGCAGCTTAATCTCGGGGGGATCCCTGAACGAGCAGTACTTC	CASSLISGGSLNEQYF
many	-	TRBV7-2	TRBJ2-7	TGTGCCAGCAGCTCCCAACAGGGCTACGAGCAGTACTTC	CASSSQQGYEQYF
-	-	TRBV5-4	TRBJ2-7	TGTGCCAGCAGCGCCGACTCGGTCGGGTCCTACGAGCAGTACTTC	CASSADSVGSYEQYF
-	TRBD1	TRBV27	TRBJ2-7	TGTGCCAGCAGTTCCGGACAGGGGGGCCACGAGCAGTACTTC	CASSSGQGGHEQYF
-	TRBD1	TRBV6-6	TRBJ1-3	TGTGCCAGCAGTTACTCGCAGGGGGCAGGAAACACCATATATTTT	CASSYSQGAGNTIYF
-	-	TRBV6-5	TRBJ2-5	TGTGCCAGCAGTAATCAACAGGGAATGCAAGAGACCCAGTACTTC	CASSNQQGMQETQYF
-	-	TRBV19	TRBJ1-1	TGTGCCAGTAGTATGAGATTTGACACTGAAGCTTTCTTT	CASSMRFDTEAFF
-	-	TRBV27	TRBJ1-5	TGTGCCAGCAGTTTAAGGCAGGGTGGCCAGTTTAATCAGCCCCAGCATTTT	CASSLRQGGQFNQPQHF
-	TRBD1	TRBV25-1	TRBJ1-1	TGTGCCAGCAGTGTTTTTCGTTGGGACAGGGGTCACACTGAAGCTTTCTTT	CASSVFRWDRGHTEAFF
-	TRBD2	TRBV13	TRBJ2-4	TGTGCCAGCAGGTCTCTAGCGGGGGCGAACATTCAGTACTTC	CASRSLAGANIQYF
-	TRBD1	TRBV7-9	TRBJ1-5	TGTGCCAGCAGCTCACAGGGGGCCGGGGGTCAGCCCCAGCATTTT	CASSSQGAGGQPQHF
-	-	TRBV10-1	TRBJ2-2	TGCGCCAGCAGTGGGCACGGGGAGCTGTTTTTT	CASSGHGELFF
few	TRBD1	TRBV20-1	TRBJ2-7	TGCAGTGCTAGTGACACTACCAGGGGGCCCTACGAGCAGTACTTC	CSASDTTRGPYEQYF
-	-	TRBV9	TRBJ2-1	TGTGCCAGCAGCGTAAACCCCCTCGACAGAGAGCAGTTCTTC	CASSVNPLDREQFF
-	TRBD1	TRBV10-3	TRBJ1-6	TGTGCCATCAGTGGCCAGGGACAGGGAGGATCACCCCTCCACTTT	CAISGQGQGGSPLHF
-	TRBD2	TRBV3-1/TRBV3-2	TRBJ2-5	TGTGCCAGCAGCCAAGAAATCCTAGCGGGTAACCAAGAGACCCAGTACTTC	CASSQEILAGNQETQYF